The next 15 T cell receptor beta chains were all read from a single sample in a study of blood T cell repertoires in COVID-19 (dated by TCRdb to about 2020). The protocol used for the library was the immunoSEQ multiplex PCR assay. This is the immuneACCESS table as TCRdb keeps it, with only in-frame sequences that have V and J called. A part of the clones is gone; compared with another copy, unresolved V genes explain less than half, and the rest is unexplained. The sample has some 240,000 clones on record, 80% to 90% of them singletons. In total, the top ten clones hold under 1.5% of the sample. Sequenced: peripheral blood. Receptors originate from a middle-aged woman who had recovered from COVID-19.

The V gene is TRBV7-2, the J gene TRBJ2-3; perhaps TRBD2 as D (6 bases). CDR3 length: 16 residues. The germline gives CDR1 SGHTA, CDR2 FQGNSA. V shed 4 bases and J shed 5 bases, with 19 bases lying between them. CDR3 sequence (DNA): TGTGCCAGCAGCTCGGCGGGACCCTCAATGGGAGATACGCAGTATTTT. Its protein product is CASSSAGPSMGDTQYF.

The chain recombines TRBV7-2 with TRBJ1-1; TRBD1 might be the D (5 bases). The CDR3 is made up of 15 amino acids. The V and J ends lost 5 bases and 1 base respectively, with 14 bases between them. Germline V gene sequence: CDR1 SGHTA, CDR2 FQGNSA. The CDR3, as DNA: TGTGCCAGCAGCCTAAACGGGGGATGGAACACTGAAGCTTTCTTT. Translation: CASSLNGGWNTEAFF.

The J gene is TRBJ2-7, the V gene TRBV7-9, with TRBD1 matching over 7 bases. The V gene's germline CDR1 is SEHNR and CDR2 FQNEAQ (reference sequence). This CDR3 comprises 12 residues. V was pared by 5 bases and J by 7 bases, with 5 bases of the junction left unmatched. CDR3 sequence (DNA): TGTGCCAGCAGCCCCCAGGACAGGGAGCAGTACTTC. Protein: CASSPQDREQYF.

V usage is TRBV5-5 and J usage is TRBJ2-4, with 7 positions matching TRBD1. Germline V CDR1 and CDR2: SGHKS, YYEKEE (reference sequence). V gave up 3 bases and J gave up 6 bases; unmatched junction bases: 18. The CDR3 totals 18 residues. Here the CDR3 DNA reads TGTGCCAGCAGCTCCCACCCCCAGACAGGGCCTGTCTCAAACATTCAGTACTTC. This gives the protein CASSSHPQTGPVSNIQYF.

This clone was detected a few times. The V call is TRBV4-1, the J call TRBJ1-5; D uncertain. The CDR3 is made up of 14 amino acids. Trimming pared 0 bases from V and 9 bases from J, leaving 12 bases between. CDR1 is MGHRA and CDR2 is YSYEKL in the germline V gene. The CDR3 region is CASSQDTTPRPQHF. The DNA of the CDR3 is TGCGCCAGCAGCCAAGATACCACTCCGCGGCCCCAGCATTTT.

The chain uses TRBV15 and TRBJ1-2; a possible D gene is TRBD1 (5 bases). This CDR3 region has 15 residues. Germline V gene data show CDR1 as LNHNV and CDR2 as YYDKDF (reference sequence). V was trimmed by 3 bases and J by 3 bases, leaving 14 bases between them. The CDR3 nucleotides read TGTGCCACCAGCAGGGATCTAGGGGTAGACTATGGCTACACCTTC. Protein sequence: CATSRDLGVDYGYTF.

This clone has just one count. The chain has TRBV7-9 and TRBJ2-7; the D gene is possibly TRBD1 (6 bases). CDR1 SEHNR and CDR2 FQNEAQ come from the germline V gene (reference sequence). V lost 5 bases, J lost 6 bases, and 14 bases lay in between. The CDR3 loop spans 13 amino acids. The CDR3 DNA follows: TGTGCCAGCAGCGTCGGGACAATAAGCGAGCAGTACTTC. It is translated as CASSVGTISEQYF.

The chain carries TRBV7-9 and TRBJ1-4; 9 nucleotides agree with TRBD1. This CDR3 spans 15 amino acids. Germline loops: CDR1 SEHNR, CDR2 FQNEAQ (reference sequence). V was pared by 5 bases and J by 8 bases, with 9 bases of the junction left unmatched. The chain's CDR3 is CASSRRTGEVEKLFF. The CDR3 DNA follows: TGTGCCAGCAGCAGAAGGACAGGGGAGGTCGAAAAACTGTTTTTT. The full variable domain, its missing parts supplied by reference TRBV7-9 and TRBJ1-4, is DTGVSQNPRHKITKRGQNVTFRCDPISEHNRLYWYRQTLGQGPEFLTYFQNEAQLEKSRLLSDRFSAERPKGSFSTLEIQRTEQGDSAMYLCASSRRTGEVEKLFFGSGTQLSVL.

This sequence joins TRBV6-6 and TRBJ2-3; D not resolved. Trimming shortened V by 1 base and J by 4 bases, and 3 bases separated the two germline ends. The germline gives CDR1 MNHNY, CDR2 SVGAGI (reference sequence). The length of the CDR3 is 12 residues. CDR3 nucleotide sequence: TGTGCCAGCAGTTACTGGCCAGATACGCAGTATTTT. It specifies CASSYWPDTQYF.

The chain carries TRBV6-5 and TRBJ1-1; perhaps TRBD1 as D (6 bases). Germline V gene lookup returns CDR1 MNHEY and CDR2 SVGAGI. The CDR3 sequence is 11 residues long. V was clipped by 2 bases and J by 8 bases, with 6 bases between them. The CDR3 here is CASSYGQEAFF. CDR3 nucleotide sequence: TGTGCCAGCAGTTACGGACAGGAAGCTTTCTTT.

The rearrangement links TRBV7-2 to TRBJ1-6; 7 bases line up with TRBD1. Per the germline V gene, CDR1 is SGHTA and CDR2 is FQGNSA. Germline trimming cut 6 bases from V and 5 bases from J; bases unmatched to any gene: 7. The CDR3 is made up of 15 amino acids. The CDR3 coding sequence is TGTGCCAGCAGACCTGACAGGGTCGATAATTCACCCCTCCACTTT. Protein: CASRPDRVDNSPLHF.

The CDR3 is CATHDTTGQYNSPLHF. In nucleotides, the CDR3 is TGTGCCACCCACGACACTACGGGACAGTATAATTCACCCCTCCACTTT. The gene calls are TRBV15 and TRBJ1-6; the match to TRBD1 covers 7 bases. Germline CDR1 reads LNHNV; CDR2 reads YYDKDF (reference sequence). The CDR3 totals 16 residues. V was clipped by 8 bases and J by 4 bases; unmatched bases: 11.

This sequence joins TRBV2 and TRBJ2-1; TRBD1 matches 8 bases. The CDR3 length is 17 residues. With 3 bases clipped from V and 4 bases from J, the junction kept 11 bases outside the gene matches. Germline CDR1 and CDR2: SNHLY and FYNNEI. The CDR3 DNA is TGTGCCAGCAGTGATCCTTTGGCAGGGGGCAGATACAATGAGCAGTTCTTC. It translates to CASSDPLAGGRYNEQFF.

V gene TRBV4-3 combines with J gene TRBJ1-1; D is unclear. This CDR3 region has 14 residues. Germline V CDR1 and CDR2: LGHNA, YSLEER. Trimming left V 0 bases short and J 2 bases short, with 7 bases between. The CDR3 nucleotides read TGCGCCAGCAGCCAAGAGTCCCAAAACACTGAAGCTTTCTTT. It codes for CASSQESQNTEAFF.

The chain links TRBV5-1 to TRBJ2-2; tentatively, D is TRBD2 (6 bases). Germline-derived CDR1 and CDR2 are SGHRS and YFSETQ. The CDR3 consists of 18 residues. Trimming took 0 bases from V and 0 from J, leaving 15 bases between them. CDR3 residues: CASSLESAGRSNTGELFF. CDR3 sequence (DNA): TGCGCCAGCAGCTTGGAATCGGCGGGGAGGTCGAACACCGGGGAGCTGTTTTTT.